The 19 T cell receptor beta chains presented below share a single source sample, sequenced in a study of PD-L1 blockade in urothelial cancer. Here immunoSEQ multiplex PCR was the method, and the copy in TCRdb shows in-frame clones only, minus some. The table includes some 110,000 clones, around 90% detected once. Time point given: peripheral blood 6 weeks after treatment start. The specimen comprised PBMCs, sampled around atezolizumab (anti-PD-L1) treatment. The source is a man aged 55 to 70 with urothelial cancer.

This clone was seen a single time. CDR3 nucleotides: TGTGCCAGCAGCTTACGCGGGGGGAACACCGGGGAGCTGTTTTTT. It encodes CASSLRGGNTGELFF. V usage is TRBV7-9 and J usage is TRBJ2-2; 7 positions agree with TRBD2. The germline V gene encodes CDR1 SEHNR and CDR2 FQNEAQ (reference sequence). J lost 1 base, V lost 2 bases, and 1 base had no gene match. The CDR3 is 15 amino acids.

The J gene is TRBJ2-5, the V gene TRBV7-2, with D tentatively TRBD2 (6 bases). The CDR3 extends over 14 amino acids. The germline gives CDR1 SGHTA, CDR2 FQGNSA. Trimming left V 1 base short and J 9 bases short, with 15 bases between. The CDR3 is CASSLEVLGGAQYF. The CDR3 coding sequence is TGTGCCAGCAGCTTAGAAGTCCTGGGGGGAGCCCAGTACTTC.

The chain couples TRBV14 to TRBJ1-2; D may be TRBD1 (5 bases). Trimming left V 1 base short and J 8 bases short, with 14 bases between. CDR1 is SGHDN, CDR2 FVKESK, per germline. CDR3 length: 14 amino acids. Here the CDR3 reads CASSQGSGAEGYTF. The CDR3 region has the DNA TGTGCCAGCAGCCAAGGTAGTGGGGCGGAAGGCTACACCTTC.

The chain combines TRBV29-1 with TRBJ2-7; the match to TRBD2 covers 7 bases. From germline, CDR1 is SQVTM and CDR2 ANQGSEA. V shed 4 bases, J shed 3 bases, and the junction held 9 bases outside the gene matches. The CDR3 is 14 residues long. CDR3 DNA sequence: TGCAGCGTTGTAGCGGCTAGCGGATACTACGAGCAGTACTTC. Its translation: CSVVAASGYYEQYF.

The V call is TRBV28, the J call TRBJ2-1; 16 bases are a match to TRBD2. Looked up from germline, CDR1 is MDHEN and CDR2 is SYDVKM. This CDR3 has 20 residues. Germline trimming cut 4 bases from V and 8 bases from J; bases unmatched to any gene: 17. CDR3 amino acids: CASSSRGLAGGRGTIDEQFF. The CDR3 DNA reads TGTGCCAGCAGTTCCCGGGGACTAGCGGGGGGGAGGGGTACAATAGATGAGCAGTTCTTC.

The V call is TRBV18, the J call TRBJ2-1; D possibly corresponds to TRBD1 (6 bases). V was trimmed by 6 bases and J by 4 bases, leaving 16 bases between them. Per germline, CDR1 KGHSH and CDR2 LQKENI. The CDR3 loop spans 15 amino acids. The CDR3 protein is CASSPASGAYNEQFF. In DNA, the CDR3 is TGTGCCAGCTCCCCAGCCTCAGGGGCTTACAATGAGCAGTTCTTC.

The chain joins TRBV6-4 to TRBJ1-5, with TRBD1 identical over 10 bases. Germline V gene lookup returns CDR1 MRHNA and CDR2 SNTAGT. The CDR3 contains 15 residues. V lost 8 bases, J lost 5 bases, and 9 bases stayed unmatched. The CDR3 is CASGRDRGRDQPQHF. The CDR3 region has the DNA TGTGCCAGCGGACGGGACAGGGGTAGGGATCAGCCCCAGCATTTT.

The genes are TRBV11-2 and TRBJ2-1, with TRBD2 identical over 8 bases. Germline V gives CDR1 SGHAT, CDR2 FQNNGV. The CDR3 runs to 15 residues. With V trimmed by 1 base and J by 4 bases, 3 bases remained unmatched. CDR3 residues: CASSLGSGDYNEQFF. For the CDR3, the DNA is TGTGCCAGCAGCTTAGGTAGCGGGGATTACAATGAGCAGTTCTTC.

This chain uses TRBV18 with TRBJ2-1; a weak D match, TRBD1 (5 bases). Trimming pared 3 bases from V and 4 bases from J, leaving 13 bases between. The length of the CDR3 is 15 residues. Germline V gene sequence: CDR1 KGHSH, CDR2 LQKENI. CDR3 region: CASSPPTDQYNEQFF. CDR3 DNA sequence: TGTGCCAGCTCACCTCCGACAGATCAGTACAATGAGCAGTTCTTC.

The chain employs TRBV28 and TRBJ1-5; tentative D call: TRBD1 (6 bases). V was pared by 2 bases and J by 2 bases, with 7 bases between. This CDR3 spans 14 amino acids. Germline V lookup: CDR1 MDHEN, CDR2 SYDVKM. In nucleotides, the CDR3 is TGTGCCAGCAGTTTAGCAGGGGGCAATCAGCCCCAGCATTTT. This gives the protein CASSLAGGNQPQHF. The full variable domain, its missing parts supplied by reference TRBV28 and TRBJ1-5, is DVKVTQSSRYLVKRTGEKVFLECVQDMDHENMFWYRQDPGLGLRLIYFSYDVKMKEKGDIPEGYSVSREKKERFSLILESASTNQTSMYLCASSLAGGNQPQHFGDGTRLSIL.

The J gene is TRBJ2-1, the V gene TRBV4-2; tentative D call: TRBD1 (7 bases). The CDR3 covers 16 residues. Germline V gene lookup returns CDR1 LGHNA and CDR2 YNFKEQ. The V end was cut by 6 bases, the J end by 3 bases, with 18 bases between. The CDR3 is CASSRGVQGGYNEQFF. CDR3 nucleotide sequence: TGTGCCAGCAGTCGCGGGGTGCAGGGGGGCTACAATGAGCAGTTCTTC.

The gene calls are TRBV7-2 and TRBJ2-6; tentatively, D is TRBD1 (5 bases). CDR3 length: 17 amino acids. Trimming left V 4 bases short and J 0 bases short, with 13 bases between. The germline V gene has CDR1 SGHTA and CDR2 FQGNSA. The CDR3 sequence is CASSSQGRLSGANVLTF. The CDR3 bases are TGTGCCAGCAGCTCTCAGGGTCGCCTCTCTGGGGCCAACGTCCTGACTTTC.

This clone was seen a handful of times. The genes are TRBV7-2 and TRBJ1-5; D ambiguous. The length of the CDR3 is 16 residues. V lost 2 bases and J 4 bases, leaving 15 bases between the germline ends. CDR1 is SGHTA, CDR2 FQGNSA, per germline. The CDR3 DNA reads as TGTGCCAGCAGCTTATCTCGGTTAGCCCTAAATCAGCCCCAGCATTTT. Encoded protein: CASSLSRLALNQPQHF.

The chain recombines TRBV30 with TRBJ2-7; 9 nucleotides line up with TRBD1. Germline V lookup: CDR1 GTSNPN, CDR2 SVGIG (reference sequence). With V trimmed by 8 bases and J by 5 bases, 7 bases remained unmatched. There are 12 residues in the CDR3. CDR3 bases: TGTGCCGGGGGACAGGGCCGTGACGAGCAGTACTTC. This codes for CAGGQGRDEQYF.

This chain joins TRBV4-1 and TRBJ2-7; TRBD2 aligns across 10 bases. In germline, CDR1 is MGHRA, CDR2 YSYEKL. The CDR3 covers 15 residues. The trim removed 6 bases at V and 5 bases at J, leaving 10 bases unmatched. Written as DNA, the CDR3 is TGCGCCAGCAGAAGGTCTAGCGGGAGCTCGAACGAGCAGTACTTC. Amino acids: CASRRSSGSSNEQYF.

The chain combines TRBV15 with TRBJ1-1, with a tentative D call TRBD1 (5 bases). The CDR3 runs to 15 residues. The V gene lost 0 bases and the J gene lost 6 bases, with 14 bases spanning the gap. CDR1 and CDR2 (germline): LNHNV, YYDKDF (reference sequence). DNA of the CDR3: TGTGCCACCAGCAGAGACTATTCGCGGGACCCTGAAGCTTTCTTT. Residues: CATSRDYSRDPEAFF.

This chain uses TRBV18 with TRBJ2-5, with D possibly TRBD2 on 6 matching bases. Trimming shortened V by 2 bases and J by 4 bases, and 11 bases separated the two germline ends. CDR1 is KGHSH and CDR2 is LQKENI in the germline V gene. The CDR3 sequence is 14 residues long. For the CDR3, the DNA is TGTGCCAGCTCACCAGCTAGCGACCGAGAGACCCAGTACTTC. Residues: CASSPASDRETQYF.

The rearrangement joins TRBV5-1 to TRBJ2-5; 8 bases agree with TRBD2. Germline loops: CDR1 SGHRS, CDR2 YFSETQ. The CDR3 contains 15 residues. The V segment lost 4 bases and the J segment 5 bases; nucleotides outside the gene matches: 10. The CDR3 region has the DNA TGCGCCAGCAGCCCCGCGGGGGGCTCTATTGAGACCCAGTACTTC. Its protein is CASSPAGGSIETQYF.

This chain links TRBV11-2 with TRBJ2-3, with 7 bases identical to TRBD1. This CDR3 spans 16 amino acids. V lost 5 bases to trimming and J lost 3 bases; unmatched junction nucleotides: 11. CDR1 is SGHAT, CDR2 FQNNGV, per germline. The CDR3 bases are TGTGCCAGCAGCATCCACCCGGGACAGCAGACAGATACGCAGTATTTT. It codes for CASSIHPGQQTDTQYF.